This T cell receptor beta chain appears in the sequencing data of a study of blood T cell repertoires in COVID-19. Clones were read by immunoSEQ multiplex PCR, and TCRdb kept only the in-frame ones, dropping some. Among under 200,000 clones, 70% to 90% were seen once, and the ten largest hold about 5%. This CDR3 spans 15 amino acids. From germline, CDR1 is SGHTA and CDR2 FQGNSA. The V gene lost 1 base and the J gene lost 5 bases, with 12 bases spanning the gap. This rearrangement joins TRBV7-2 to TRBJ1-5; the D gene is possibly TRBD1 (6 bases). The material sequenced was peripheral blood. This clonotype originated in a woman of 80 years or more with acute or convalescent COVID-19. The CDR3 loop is CASSLGTDYHQPQHF. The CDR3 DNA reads TGTGCCAGCAGCTTAGGGACAGATTATCATCAGCCCCAGCATTTT.